A selection of T cell receptor beta chains follows, all from one sample in a study of blood T cell repertoires in COVID-19. The data were produced by immunoSEQ multiplex PCR, yet TCRdb's version contains in-frame clones alone and is incomplete. The table shows some 200,000 clones, with 85% to 90% occurring only once. The material sequenced was peripheral blood. Source of these receptors: a woman in her sixties with COVID-19, enrolled during active disease. Both conserved end residues are part of each CDR3. The order of the fields is clone size, J gene, CDR3 length, D gene, V gene, CDR3 DNA, CDR3 protein. The D gene is left open where the match is weak. Size is stated for part of the rows, as once, few or many counts, or as a class when the clone is expanded.

clone size: NA; J gene: TRBJ1-1; CDR3 length: 16; D gene: NA; V gene: TRBV23-1; CDR3 DNA: TGCGCCAGCAGTCAATTCCCAGGTGTAATGAACACTGAAGCTTTCTTT; CDR3 protein: CASSQFPGVMNTEAFF
clone size: NA; J gene: TRBJ2-1; CDR3 length: 13; D gene: NA; V gene: TRBV5-5; CDR3 DNA: TGTGCCAGCAGCTTGCCCACTAGACCTGAGCAGTTCTTC; CDR3 protein: CASSLPTRPEQFF
clone size: once; J gene: TRBJ2-2; CDR3 length: 16; D gene: TRBD2; V gene: TRBV4-3; CDR3 DNA: TGCGCCAGCAGCCTCGGACTAGCGGTGAACACCGGGGAGCTGTTTTTT; CDR3 protein: CASSLGLAVNTGELFF
clone size: NA; J gene: TRBJ1-1; CDR3 length: 18; D gene: NA; V gene: TRBV7-6; CDR3 DNA: TGTGCCAGCAGCTTAGTAGTCGGGGGTGCAGGACGAGACACTGAAGCTTTCTTT; CDR3 protein: CASSLVVGGAGRDTEAFF
clone size: NA; J gene: TRBJ1-5; CDR3 length: 15; D gene: TRBD1; V gene: TRBV7-9; CDR3 DNA: TGTGCCAGCAGCCCCGGGACAGGGACCAGTCAGCCCCAGCATTTT; CDR3 protein: CASSPGTGTSQPQHF
clone size: NA; J gene: TRBJ2-2; CDR3 length: 15; D gene: NA; V gene: TRBV15; CDR3 DNA: TGTGCCACCAGCAGAGAGCGGATGAACACCGGGGAGCTGTTTTTT; CDR3 protein: CATSRERMNTGELFF
clone size: NA; J gene: TRBJ2-7; CDR3 length: 11; D gene: NA; V gene: TRBV20-1; CDR3 DNA: TGCAGTTCGGGACTCTCCTACGAGCAGTACTTC; CDR3 protein: CSSGLSYEQYF
clone size: NA; J gene: TRBJ1-4; CDR3 length: 18; D gene: NA; V gene: TRBV4-3; CDR3 DNA: TGCGCCAGCAGCCAAGATCTACAGGGCGGAGGAACTAATGAAAAACTGTTTTTT; CDR3 protein: CASSQDLQGGGTNEKLFF
clone size: NA; J gene: TRBJ1-1; CDR3 length: 13; D gene: NA; V gene: TRBV6-6; CDR3 DNA: TGTGCCAGCAGTACAGGTGGGAGGACTGAAGCTTTCTTT; CDR3 protein: CASSTGGRTEAFF
clone size: once; J gene: TRBJ1-6; CDR3 length: 15; D gene: NA; V gene: TRBV5-4; CDR3 DNA: TGTGCCAGCAGCACCCCGGGGGTATTCGAGTCACCCCTCCACTTT; CDR3 protein: CASSTPGVFESPLHF
clone size: NA; J gene: TRBJ1-3; CDR3 length: 16; D gene: TRBD1; V gene: TRBV6-5; CDR3 DNA: TGTGCCAGCAGTTTAATTACAGGGGCCGACGGAAACACCATATATTTT; CDR3 protein: CASSLITGADGNTIYF
clone size: NA; J gene: TRBJ1-5; CDR3 length: 15; D gene: TRBD1; V gene: TRBV6-5; CDR3 DNA: TGTGCCAGCAGTTACTCGTGGGACAGAAATCAGCCCCAGCATTTT; CDR3 protein: CASSYSWDRNQPQHF
clone size: once; J gene: TRBJ1-5; CDR3 length: 15; D gene: NA; V gene: TRBV9; CDR3 DNA: TGTGCCAGCAGCGTAGATGGCGGGACCGCTCAGCCCCAGCATTTT; CDR3 protein: CASSVDGGTAQPQHF
clone size: NA; J gene: TRBJ2-1; CDR3 length: 16; D gene: NA; V gene: TRBV6-2/TRBV6-3; CDR3 DNA: TGTGCCAGCAGTTCACTAGACCTCTGGGACTACAATGAGCAGTTCTTC; CDR3 protein: CASSSLDLWDYNEQFF
clone size: once; J gene: TRBJ1-2; CDR3 length: 15; D gene: TRBD1; V gene: TRBV5-8; CDR3 DNA: TGTGCCAGCAGCTTGCGGGACAGGGAGATATATGGCTACACCTTC; CDR3 protein: CASSLRDREIYGYTF
clone size: NA; J gene: TRBJ2-2; CDR3 length: 16; D gene: NA; V gene: TRBV5-1; CDR3 DNA: TGCGCCAGCAGCTTGGTAGGGACACGGGGCACCGGGGAGCTGTTTTTT; CDR3 protein: CASSLVGTRGTGELFF
clone size: once; J gene: TRBJ1-5; CDR3 length: 14; D gene: TRBD1; V gene: TRBV7-2; CDR3 DNA: TGTGCCAGCAGCCAGGGGGACCTCGGGCAGCCCCAGCATTTT; CDR3 protein: CASSQGDLGQPQHF
clone size: NA; J gene: TRBJ1-4; CDR3 length: 15; D gene: NA; V gene: TRBV4-1; CDR3 DNA: TGCGCCAGCAGACTTACCTTTTCAACTAATGAAAAACTGTTTTTT; CDR3 protein: CASRLTFSTNEKLFF
clone size: NA; J gene: TRBJ1-5; CDR3 length: 14; D gene: NA; V gene: TRBV19; CDR3 DNA: TGTGCCAGTAGGCGGGGAGGGGCTGGTCAGCCCCAGCATTTT; CDR3 protein: CASRRGGAGQPQHF
clone size: NA; J gene: TRBJ1-5; CDR3 length: 14; D gene: NA; V gene: TRBV5-1; CDR3 DNA: TGCGCCAGCAGGAAAGCTTATAGCAATCAGCCCCAGCATTTT; CDR3 protein: CASRKAYSNQPQHF
clone size: NA; J gene: TRBJ2-1; CDR3 length: 13; D gene: NA; V gene: TRBV7-9; CDR3 DNA: TGTGCCAGCTCACGAGGGGACAACAATGAGCAGTTCTTC; CDR3 protein: CASSRGDNNEQFF
clone size: NA; J gene: TRBJ1-1; CDR3 length: 14; D gene: NA; V gene: TRBV11-2; CDR3 DNA: TGTGCCAGCAGCACAGGGCTGATGAACACTGAAGCTTTCTTT; CDR3 protein: CASSTGLMNTEAFF
clone size: few; J gene: TRBJ2-5; CDR3 length: 15; D gene: TRBD2; V gene: TRBV5-6; CDR3 DNA: TGTGCCAGCAGCTTGGGCGGGGGACTATGGGAGACCCAGTACTTC; CDR3 protein: CASSLGGGLWETQYF
clone size: NA; J gene: TRBJ2-7; CDR3 length: 19; D gene: TRBD2; V gene: TRBV6-1; CDR3 DNA: TGTGCCAGCAGTGAGGTGAGACTAGCGGGAACCCATCCTATTAACGAGCAGTACTTC; CDR3 protein: CASSEVRLAGTHPINEQYF
clone size: NA; J gene: TRBJ1-2; CDR3 length: 15; D gene: NA; V gene: TRBV5-1; CDR3 DNA: TGCGCCAGCAGCTTTGCAGGGGAGACTGCCTATGGCTACACCTTC; CDR3 protein: CASSFAGETAYGYTF
clone size: NA; J gene: TRBJ2-7; CDR3 length: 11; D gene: NA; V gene: TRBV10-3; CDR3 DNA: TGTGCCATCAGTGTTAGTCTCGAGCAGTACTTC; CDR3 protein: CAISVSLEQYF
clone size: NA; J gene: TRBJ2-1; CDR3 length: 18; D gene: TRBD2; V gene: TRBV9; CDR3 DNA: TGTGCCAGCAGCGTAGGGGCTAGCGGGAGGGCCGATGGAAATGAGCAGTTCTTC; CDR3 protein: CASSVGASGRADGNEQFF